This TCR beta chain was profiled in a study of T cell clonotyping in hematopoietic cell transplantation (dated by TCRdb to about 2021). Background for the entire study: In the study, over a hundred blood samples were gathered from roughly 40 consecutive transplant recipients and their related donors. Recruitment of patients was conducted between late 2015 and January 2017, and follow-up was continued until late 2020 or death.

The immunoSEQ assay, a bias-controlled multiplex PCR using V- and J-specific primers, was used to amplify TCR beta CDR3 regions from genomic DNA. In a second PCR step, a proprietary barcode and Illumina adapter sequences were attached to the CDR3 amplicons. CDR3 libraries were sequenced on an Illumina MiSeq instrument. The original pipeline was this. immunoSEQ Analyzer 3.0 was used for export and quality control, with R Bioconductor and Immunarch used for downstream analyses. Only productive rearrangements in the normalized downsampled data set went into calculating the repertoire metrics. Clonotypes larger than 5 templates in the normalized cohort were defined as pathologically expanded. Repertoire diversity was measured with the Inverse Simpson Index. The non-normalized data set was used for CMV-specificity analyses so that all clonotypes could be captured. Not all clones reach the TCRdb copy of this immuneACCESS table, which keeps in-frame sequences only. Checked studies attribute under half of the gap to unresolved V genes and leave the rest unexplained. V, J and clone size derive from that table, while D and trimming were established from the DNA sequence. The sample has 20,000 or so clones on record, 65% to 80% of them singletons. Clones ranked in the top ten supply about 15% of the sample.

Overall results and qualifications from the work: Only a small fraction of recipient repertoires overlapped donor repertoires, with over 95% appearing de novo at the given depth. Inverse Simpson Index values from donors and from recipients before transplant predicted broader TCR repertoire diversity after transplant. The sample size was limited, and CD4 and CD8 repertoire contributions could not be separated because cells were not sorted. After transplant, TCR diversity in recipients dropped, and pathologically expanded clonotypes increased progressively from day 30 to day 180.

To note about this clone: What this receptor recognizes is not known. It has no much larger one-base neighbor in the sample; base qualities were not kept.

V gives up 4 bases and J gives up 1 base, and the segment between their germline ends measures 16 bases. Measured from the cysteine to the phenylalanine, the CDR3 is 16 residues long. Only the CDR3 part of the read is kept: 48 bases, read in frame from the first base. CDR1 is given as MGHDK and CDR2 as SYGVNS, both from the germline V gene. Blood samples for TCR beta sequencing were provided by related transplant donors. Using Nuclei Lysis Solution, genomic DNA was extracted from unfractionated peripheral blood mononuclear cells that were either fresh or cryopreserved. The sequence was collected from a man aged 55-75 years in good health. Some clones in this sample may be carry-over from other donors' samples. The receptor chain draws on TRBV25-1 and TRBJ2-5, with the D gene not confidently named. The specimen was peripheral blood mononuclear cells. The CDR3 region: CASSATSVGRQETQYF. In nucleotides, the sequence is TGTGCCAGCAGTGCCACATCCGTCGGACGCCAAGAGACCCAGTACTTC.